The 31 T cell receptor beta chains listed next were all sequenced from one sample in a study of cytomegalovirus exposure and HLA in healthy donors. Amplification used 60 Vbeta primers and 13 Jbeta primers. TCRdb's table, derived via immunoSEQ multiplex PCR, lists solely in-frame clones and lacks some. The sample carries roughly 110,000 clones, 71% recorded once. The source material was PBMCs. The receptors originated from a female donor in good health and CMV-seronegative.

This chain uses TRBV9 with TRBJ2-3; D unclear. Germline values: CDR1 SGDLS, CDR2 YYNGEE. Trimming removed 3 bases from V and 3 bases from J, with 5 bases in between. This CDR3 region has 12 residues. CDR3 protein: CASSGRTDTQYF. Here the CDR3 DNA reads TGTGCCAGCAGCGGGAGAACAGATACGCAGTATTTT.

The rearrangement joins TRBV7-2 to TRBJ2-7; maybe TRBD2 (5 bases). Germline lookup yields CDR1 SGHTA and CDR2 FQGNSA. The CDR3 consists of 17 residues. V was shortened by 0 bases and J by 1 base, with 16 bases between the two germline ends. This CDR3 reads CASSLASGVPPSYEQYF. As DNA, the CDR3 is TGTGCCAGCAGCTTAGCGTCCGGGGTTCCGCCTTCCTACGAGCAGTACTTC.

The rearrangement links TRBV2 to TRBJ2-3; 14 bases are shared with TRBD2. The trim removed 6 bases at V and 6 bases at J, leaving 8 bases unmatched. CDR3 size: 16 residues. From germline, CDR1 is SNHLY and CDR2 FYNNEI. Here the CDR3 DNA reads TGTGCCAGCAGCGGCATGGGACTAGCGGGAGTGGATACGCAGTATTTT. Translated, it gives CASSGMGLAGVDTQYF.

This rearrangement joins TRBV4-2 to TRBJ2-7; no clear D gene. Trimming shortened V by 0 bases and J by 3 bases, and 9 bases separated the two germline ends. Germline assignment: CDR1 LGHNA and CDR2 YNFKEQ. The CDR3 contains 14 residues. This CDR3 is CASSQDRQVYEQYF. DNA of the CDR3: TGTGCCAGCAGCCAAGATAGGCAGGTCTACGAGCAGTACTTC.

The rearrangement links TRBV27 to TRBJ1-2, with a possible D match to TRBD1 (5 bases). This CDR3 contains 14 residues. V lost 8 bases to trimming and J lost 8 bases, with 21 bases between them. Germline V gives CDR1 MNHEY, CDR2 SMNVEV (reference sequence). CDR3 DNA sequence: TGTGCCAGCTCTACTACCCCGGGACTGTGGGGCTACACCTTC. Its translation is CASSTTPGLWGYTF.

V is TRBV19 and J is TRBJ1-5; TRBD1 is a possible D gene (5 bases). Trimming removed 7 bases at V and 0 bases at J, with 16 bases between. CDR1 LNHDA and CDR2 SQIVND come from the germline V gene (reference sequence). The CDR3 extends over 16 amino acids. The CDR3: CASMGLTDHSNQPQHF. CDR3 DNA sequence: TGTGCCAGTATGGGCCTGACAGACCATAGCAATCAGCCCCAGCATTTT.

This clone was observed a handful of times. J is TRBJ1-6 and V is TRBV25-1, with D perhaps TRBD1 (6 bases). CDR1 and CDR2 (germline): MGHDK, SYGVNS. V was cut by 4 bases and J by 8 bases, with 24 bases left in between. This CDR3 comprises 18 residues. CDR3 residues: CASSAYRRGGVRDSPLHF. The CDR3 region has the DNA TGTGCCAGCAGTGCCTACCGCAGGGGTGGGGTCAGGGATTCACCCCTCCACTTT.

This chain joins TRBV7-9 and TRBJ2-5; 12 bases fit TRBD2. Per the germline V gene, CDR1 is SEHNR and CDR2 is FQNEAQ (reference sequence). The CDR3 spans 15 residues. V lost 5 bases to trimming and J lost 1 base; unmatched junction nucleotides: 2. The CDR3 DNA reads TGTGCCAGCAGCCGGACTAGCGGGACCCAAGAGACCCAGTACTTC. Residues: CASSRTSGTQETQYF.

This clone was seen once. The gene calls are TRBV27 and TRBJ2-1; 15 nucleotides match TRBD2. The length of the CDR3 is 16 residues. The germline V gene has CDR1 MNHEY and CDR2 SMNVEV (reference sequence). With 2 bases clipped from V and 9 bases from J, the junction kept 5 bases outside the gene matches. This CDR3 is CASSLGLAGGMAEQFF. The CDR3 DNA sequence: TGTGCCAGCAGTTTAGGACTAGCGGGAGGGATGGCTGAGCAGTTCTTC.

This chain uses TRBV7-2 with TRBJ1-1; possible D gene TRBD1, 6 bases. The germline CDR1 and CDR2 sequences are SGHTA and FQGNSA. The CDR3 consists of 18 residues. V shed 0 bases and J shed 3 bases, with 20 bases lying between them. The CDR3 DNA reads TGTGCCAGCAGCTTAGCGCGGAGACCAGGGGCGGGGGACACTGAAGCTTTCTTT. This encodes CASSLARRPGAGDTEAFF.

The chain is built from TRBV5-8 and TRBJ2-7; tentative D call: TRBD2 (6 bases). CDR3 size: 13 residues. V lost 4 bases, J lost 2 bases, and 10 bases lay in between. In germline, CDR1 is SGHTS, CDR2 YDEGEE. This CDR3 is CASSPGRAYEQYF. CDR3 bases: TGTGCCAGCAGCCCCGGGAGAGCCTACGAGCAGTACTTC.

The chain combines TRBV5-8 with TRBJ2-1, with 16 bases lining up with TRBD2. V lost 4 bases and J lost 7; bases outside the gene matches: 11. Germline CDR1 SGHTS, CDR2 YDEGEE. This CDR3 comprises 18 residues. CDR3 protein: CASSQGTSGRVGPNEQFF. The CDR3 nucleotides are TGTGCCAGCAGCCAAGGGACTAGCGGGAGGGTTGGCCCGAATGAGCAGTTCTTC.

This chain connects TRBV19 to TRBJ1-5; D call uncertain. The V and J ends lost 3 bases and 4 bases respectively, with 7 bases between them. The CDR3 is 13 residues long. From germline, CDR1 is LNHDA and CDR2 SQIVND (reference sequence). The CDR3 here is CASSMNENQPQHF. CDR3 nucleotides: TGTGCCAGTAGTATGAACGAGAATCAGCCCCAGCATTTT.

The V call is TRBV9, the J call TRBJ2-7, with a weak D call TRBD1 (5 bases). Germline V lookup: CDR1 SGDLS, CDR2 YYNGEE. This CDR3 has 15 residues. Between the trimmed V and J ends, which lost 4 bases and 3 bases, there was a span of 17 bases. CDR3 DNA: TGTGCCAGCAGCCAGGCCCAGGCAGGGTACTACGAGCAGTACTTC. Amino acid sequence: CASSQAQAGYYEQYF.

This clone was counted between two and nine times. The chain joins TRBV7-2 to TRBJ2-3; 7 bases match TRBD2. The V gene's germline CDR1 is SGHTA and CDR2 FQGNSA. The CDR3 loop spans 16 amino acids. V was clipped by 1 base and J by 2 bases; unmatched bases: 6. The DNA for the CDR3 is TGTGCCAGCAGCTTAGGTCTAGCGGCCCTCACAGATACGCAGTATTTT. It encodes CASSLGLAALTDTQYF.

The chain is built from TRBV27 and TRBJ2-1; D uncertain. Germline V gene lookup returns CDR1 MNHEY and CDR2 SMNVEV (reference sequence). V was pared by 5 bases and J by 5 bases, with 10 bases between. This CDR3 has 13 residues. CDR3 protein: CASSPVYNNEQFF. DNA of the CDR3: TGTGCCAGCAGTCCGGTCTATAACAATGAGCAGTTCTTC.

The CDR3 coding sequence is TGTGCCAGCAGTTTGGAGCGGGGCCTCTCCTACGAGCAGTACTTC. Encoded protein: CASSLERGLSYEQYF. The J gene is TRBJ2-7, the V gene TRBV27; 7 bases align to TRBD2. The germline V gene has CDR1 MNHEY and CDR2 SMNVEV (reference sequence). This CDR3 spans 15 amino acids. The V segment lost 3 bases and the J segment 0 bases; nucleotides outside the gene matches: 5.

This clone was seen a few times. This rearrangement joins TRBV25-1 to TRBJ2-5, with 11 nucleotides matching TRBD2. The CDR3 spans 15 residues. The J segment lost 7 bases and the V segment lost 8 bases, leaving 12 bases of the junction unmatched. Germline V lookup: CDR1 MGHDK, CDR2 SYGVNS. The CDR3 reads CASGSLAGGPGTQYF. Written as DNA, the CDR3 is TGTGCCAGCGGGTCCTTAGCGGGAGGGCCCGGGACCCAGTACTTC.

The rearrangement uses TRBV19 and TRBJ2-7; D is undetermined. V gave up 11 bases and J gave up 3 bases, with 5 bases separating them. The CDR3 is made up of 9 amino acids. Germline V gene data show CDR1 as LNHDA and CDR2 as SQIVND (reference sequence). CDR3 nucleotide sequence: TGTGCCCCCTACTACGAGCAGTACTTC. Encoded protein: CAPYYEQYF.

CDR3 region: CASSRSTNEKLFF. The CDR3 DNA sequence: TGTGCCAGCAGTAGATCAACTAATGAAAAACTGTTTTTT. V gene TRBV11-3 combines with J gene TRBJ1-4; D remains ambiguous. CDR1 is SGHNT and CDR2 is YENEEA in the germline V gene. V was cut by 6 bases and J by 0 bases, with 5 bases left in between. The CDR3 runs 13 residues.

This clone was observed a handful of times. J is TRBJ2-1 and V is TRBV7-2, with 12 nucleotides matching TRBD2. Trimming cost V 4 bases and J 9 bases; bases outside gene matches: 1. Germline CDR1 is SGHTA and CDR2 is FQGNSA. The CDR3 has 13 residues. The CDR3 coding sequence is TGTGCCAGCAGCTCTAGCGGGAGGGCTGAGCAGTTCTTC. Its protein product is CASSSSGRAEQFF.

This chain joins TRBV18 and TRBJ2-2; 7 bases agree with TRBD2. CDR3 length equals 16 residues. The trim removed 1 base at V and 1 base at J, leaving 3 bases unmatched. Germline V CDR1 and CDR2: KGHSH, LQKENI. CDR3 sequence: CASSPRASGNTGELFF. The CDR3 DNA reads as TGTGCCAGCTCACCACGGGCTAGCGGGAACACCGGGGAGCTGTTTTTT.

The gene calls are TRBV30 and TRBJ1-4; weak D call: TRBD1 (5 bases). The V end lost 2 bases, the J end lost 0 bases, and 25 bases lay between the germline ends. From germline, CDR1 is GTSNPN and CDR2 SVGIG (reference sequence). CDR3 size: 20 residues. The CDR3 sequence is CAWSSPGRVAALSTNEKLFF. In DNA form, the CDR3 reads TGTGCCTGGAGTTCCCCCGGCAGGGTAGCCGCTCTGTCAACTAATGAAAAACTGTTTTTT. The variable domain in full, with the rest retrieved from reference TRBV30 and TRBJ1-4, is SQTIHQWPATLVQPVGSPLSLECTVEGTSNPNLYWYRQAAGRGLQLLFYSVGIGQISSEVPQNLSASRPQDRQFILSSKKLLLSDSGFYLCAWSSPGRVAALSTNEKLFFGSGTQLSVL.

The CDR3 loop is CATSRGTKEQYF. The DNA for the CDR3 is TGTGCCACCAGCAGAGGGACAAAGGAGCAGTACTTC. The V call is TRBV15, the J call TRBJ2-7; weak D call: TRBD1 (5 bases). Trimming took 1 base from V and 7 from J, leaving 8 bases between them. Germline assignment: CDR1 LNHNV and CDR2 YYDKDF (reference sequence). CDR3 length equals 12 residues.

The chain has TRBV30 and TRBJ2-7; 7 nucleotides line up with TRBD1. Trimming took 5 bases from V and 6 from J; bases not matched to a gene: 16. The CDR3 has 15 residues. Germline loops: CDR1 GTSNPN, CDR2 SVGIG (reference sequence). CDR3 residues: CAWRKGAALVGEQYF. The CDR3 bases are TGTGCCTGGCGAAAGGGGGCGGCTTTGGTGGGCGAGCAGTACTTC.

The chain links TRBV2 to TRBJ2-1, with a weak D call TRBD1 (6 bases). V was shortened by 6 bases and J by 9 bases, with 12 bases between the two germline ends. Per germline, CDR1 SNHLY and CDR2 FYNNEI. There are 12 residues in the CDR3. For the CDR3, the DNA is TGTGCCAGCAGCCCACAGGGTCCTGAGCAGTTCTTC. It specifies CASSPQGPEQFF.

V usage is TRBV7-3 and J usage is TRBJ2-5; 8 bases match TRBD1. The CDR3 has 16 amino acids. Germline V gene lookup returns CDR1 SGHTA and CDR2 FQGTGA. Trimming removed 2 bases from V and 4 bases from J; junction bases left unmatched: 9. The CDR3 loop is CASSLGYRGYGETQYF. The CDR3 nucleotides are TGTGCCAGCAGCTTAGGGTACAGGGGGTACGGAGAGACCCAGTACTTC.

The chain employs TRBV7-9 and TRBJ2-1; 7 nucleotides agree with TRBD2. The germline CDR1 and CDR2 sequences are SEHNR and FQNEAQ (reference sequence). The trim removed 1 base at V and 0 bases at J, leaving 3 bases unmatched. The CDR3 runs 16 residues. CDR3 in DNA: TGTGCCAGCAGCTTAGACCGCGGGAGCTCCTACAATGAGCAGTTCTTC. It is translated as CASSLDRGSSYNEQFF.

This clone turned up a few times. Its ends do not fully match the called genes, so a read error is possible. This rearrangement joins TRBV27 to TRBJ1-2; a weak D match, TRBD1 (5 bases). The CDR3 extends over 13 amino acids. Germline V gene sequence: CDR1 MNHEY, CDR2 SMNVEV (reference sequence). The CDR3 protein is CASSSNLREGIDF. The CDR3 DNA reads TGTGCCAGCAGTTCAAACCTCAGGGAGGGGATAGACTTC.

This chain links TRBV7-9 with TRBJ2-2, with D maybe TRBD2 (5 bases). CDR1 and CDR2 (germline): SEHNR, FQNEAQ (reference sequence). The CDR3 runs to 15 residues. Between the trimmed V and J ends, which lost 2 bases and 4 bases, there was a span of 11 bases. CDR3 residues: CASSLSGAGTGELFF. For the CDR3, the DNA is TGTGCCAGCAGCTTAAGCGGAGCCGGCACCGGGGAGCTGTTTTTT.

In this sample, this clone turned up a few times. The chain is built from TRBV5-8 and TRBJ2-1; no firm D call. V was cut by 0 bases and J by 1 base, with 8 bases left in between. Germline V gene sequence: CDR1 SGHTS, CDR2 YDEGEE. The CDR3 has 15 residues. The CDR3 protein is CASSLDTGSYNEQFF. Written as DNA, the CDR3 is TGTGCCAGCAGCTTGGACACCGGGTCCTACAATGAGCAGTTCTTC.